This TCR beta chain was found in a study of blood T cell repertoires in COVID-19. The CDR3 runs 15 residues. V lost 1 base and J 0 bases, leaving 7 bases between the germline ends. Germline loops: CDR1 MGHDK, CDR2 SYGVNS. Libraries were prepared by immunoSEQ multiplex PCR; TCRdb keeps only in-frame clonotypes and omits some of them. The sample yields 150,000 or so clones, approximately 75% seen once. Sample: peripheral blood. The chain uses TRBV25-1 and TRBJ2-1, with unresolved D. The sequence was obtained from a human donor in a cohort sampled during active COVID-19. DNA of the CDR3: TGTGCCAGCAGTGAATTCAAGAGCTCCTACAATGAGCAGTTCTTC. Protein: CASSEFKSSYNEQFF.